These 23 T cell receptor beta chains share one sample of origin, sequenced in a study of blood T cell repertoires in COVID-19. Measured with immunoSEQ multiplex PCR; TCRdb has only the in-frame clones, and not every one. Of 90,000 to 100,000 clones listed, more than 80% were seen once; the top ten hold approximately 2.6%. The sample comprised peripheral blood. These receptors all come from a man in his fifties or sixties with COVID-19, enrolled during active disease.

This chain joins TRBV7-8 and TRBJ1-1; TRBD1 is a possible D gene (5 bases). Germline values: CDR1 SGHVS, CDR2 FQNEAQ. The V gene lost 3 bases and the J gene lost 0 bases, with 8 bases spanning the gap. This CDR3 region has 14 residues. The DNA of the CDR3 is TGTGCCAGCAGCTTGACGACAGTGAACACTGAAGCTTTCTTT. Translated, it gives CASSLTTVNTEAFF.

The chain combines TRBV2 with TRBJ1-4; TRBD1 might be the D (5 bases). The germline CDR1 and CDR2 sequences are SNHLY and FYNNEI. V lost 11 bases to trimming and J lost 0 bases, with 10 bases between them. The CDR3 runs to 13 residues. The CDR3 DNA reads TGTGCCCCCCCGGGGGCAACTAATGAAAAACTGTTTTTT. As protein: CAPPGATNEKLFF.

This chain joins TRBV19 and TRBJ2-7, with 8 bases fitting TRBD1. Germline values: CDR1 LNHDA, CDR2 SQIVND (reference sequence). V dropped 4 bases and J dropped 4; count of bases not matched to a gene: 12. This CDR3 contains 16 residues. CDR3 in DNA: TGTGCCAGTAGTAGGTATACCGGGACAGGATTTTACGAGCAGTACTTC. It codes for CASSRYTGTGFYEQYF.

The chain is built from TRBV5-4 and TRBJ2-7, with 7 bases fitting TRBD2. CDR1 is SGHNT, CDR2 YYREEE, per germline (reference sequence). The CDR3 length is 14 residues. V trimming: 4 bases; J trimming: 2 bases; junction bases outside the gene matches: 6. CDR3 DNA: TGTGCCAGCAGCACTGGCGGGGGTGCCTACGAGCAGTACTTC. This encodes CASSTGGGAYEQYF. Full variable domain (outside the CDR3, taken from reference TRBV5-4 and TRBJ2-7): ETGVTQSPTHLIKTRGQQVTLRCSSQSGHNTVSWYQQALGQGPQFIFQYYREEENGRGNFPPRFSGLQFPNYSSELNVNALELDDSALYLCASSTGGGAYEQYFGPGTRLTVT.

This rearrangement joins TRBV28 to TRBJ1-2, with D possibly matching TRBD1 (5 bases). V was trimmed by 2 bases and J by 4 bases, leaving 14 bases between them. CDR3 size: 15 residues. Germline assignment: CDR1 MDHEN and CDR2 SYDVKM. The chain's CDR3 is CASSLGQTALYGYTF. The DNA for the CDR3 is TGTGCCAGCAGTTTAGGACAAACCGCCCTCTATGGCTACACCTTC.

This chain connects TRBV29-1 to TRBJ2-1; 7 bases map to TRBD1. CDR1 and CDR2 from the germline V gene are SQVTM and ANQGSEA. V gave up 6 bases and J gave up 3 bases; unmatched junction bases: 2. This CDR3 contains 12 residues. The CDR3 here is CSVRTGYNEQFF. Written as DNA, the CDR3 is TGCAGCGTACGGACAGGCTACAATGAGCAGTTCTTC.

This chain connects TRBV4-1 to TRBJ2-2; 12 nucleotides agree with TRBD2. The trim removed 0 bases at V and 4 bases at J, leaving 3 bases unmatched. The CDR3 extends over 17 amino acids. Germline V gene lookup returns CDR1 MGHRA and CDR2 YSYEKL. CDR3 sequence: CASSQELAGGRTGELFF. The CDR3 nucleotides read TGCGCCAGCAGCCAAGAGCTAGCGGGGGGGCGCACCGGGGAGCTGTTTTTT.

This clone has only one observation. The gene calls are TRBV7-8 and TRBJ1-6; D is unresolved. The CDR3 contains 14 residues. V was pared by 2 bases and J by 4 bases, with 6 bases between. Germline CDR1 is SGHVS and CDR2 is FQNEAQ. CDR3 loop: CASSLWAYNSPLHF. The CDR3 nucleotides are TGTGCCAGCAGCTTATGGGCATATAATTCACCCCTCCACTTT.

The chain's CDR3 is CASSLTPGVNYGYTF. In DNA form, the CDR3 reads TGTGCCAGCAGCTTGACCCCGGGGGTTAACTATGGCTACACCTTC. V gene TRBV5-5 combines with J gene TRBJ1-2; possibly TRBD1 for D (5 bases). V was trimmed by 1 base and J by 1 base, leaving 11 bases between them. The CDR3 spans 15 residues. Looked up from germline, CDR1 is SGHKS and CDR2 is YYEKEE (reference sequence).

V usage is TRBV30 and J usage is TRBJ1-1, with D perhaps matching TRBD1 (6 bases). The CDR3 has 12 amino acids. Germline CDR1 reads GTSNPN; CDR2 reads SVGIG (reference sequence). V was cut by 5 bases and J by 4 bases, with 11 bases left in between. This CDR3 reads CAWDRTLTEAFF. The DNA for the CDR3 is TGTGCCTGGGACAGGACACTCACTGAAGCTTTCTTT. Combining the CDR3 with reference TRBV30 and TRBJ1-1 gives the whole variable domain SQTIHQWPATLVQPVGSPLSLECTVEGTSNPNLYWYRQAAGRGLQLLFYSVGIGQISSEVPQNLSASRPQDRQFILSSKKLLLSDSGFYLCAWDRTLTEAFFGQGTRLTVV.

The chain carries TRBV9 and TRBJ2-3; TRBD2 agrees at 8 bases. This CDR3 is built from 17 residues. The ends lost 0 bases at V and 0 bases at J; junction bases unmatched: 6. Looked up from germline, CDR1 is SGDLS and CDR2 is YYNGEE. CDR3 residues: CASSVVGSGASTDTQYF. In nucleotides, the CDR3 is TGTGCCAGCAGCGTAGTCGGTAGCGGGGCTAGCACAGATACGCAGTATTTT.

The chain recombines TRBV5-5 with TRBJ2-1; 9 bases map to TRBD2. V trimming: 0 bases; J trimming: 1 base; junction bases outside the gene matches: 8. Germline loops: CDR1 SGHKS, CDR2 YYEKEE (reference sequence). CDR3 size: 18 residues. The CDR3 reads CASSLGVLAGASYNEQFF. In DNA, the CDR3 is TGTGCCAGCAGCTTGGGAGTATTAGCGGGAGCTTCCTACAATGAGCAGTTCTTC.

The chain combines TRBV7-2 with TRBJ1-1, with D possibly TRBD1 on 5 matching bases. CDR1 is SGHTA and CDR2 is FQGNSA in the germline V gene. The length of the CDR3 is 14 residues. The ends were cut back, 5 bases at V and 8 bases at J, with 18 bases in the middle. The CDR3 here is CASSPRAGRGEAFF. CDR3 in DNA: TGTGCCAGCAGCCCCCGAGCGGGACGGGGCGAAGCTTTCTTT.

The rearrangement joins TRBV4-2 to TRBJ1-6; 9 positions agree with TRBD1. Trimming took 4 bases from V and 10 from J; bases not matched to a gene: 5. Germline CDR1 LGHNA, CDR2 YNFKEQ. The CDR3 contains 14 residues. CDR3 sequence reads: CASSLPGQGSPLHF. The CDR3 bases are TGTGCCAGCAGCCTTCCGGGACAGGGATCACCCCTCCACTTT.

This clone was observed a single time. The chain's CDR3 is CASSKDRCFQDGEKLFF. The CDR3 nucleotides read TGTGCCAGCAGCAAAGACCGCTGTTTTCAAGACGGGGAAAAACTGTTTTTT. The chain recombines TRBV21-1 with TRBJ1-4. TRBV21-1 is classified as a pseudogene. The CDR3 length is 17 residues.

The J gene is TRBJ2-3, the V gene TRBV30; D perhaps matches TRBD1 (5 bases). The CDR3 runs to 13 residues. Germline assignment: CDR1 GTSNPN and CDR2 SVGIG (reference sequence). Trimming stripped 4 bases from V and 5 bases from J, with 13 bases between. The CDR3 loop reads CAWTMGLVDTQYF. As DNA, the CDR3 is TGTGCCTGGACGATGGGGCTAGTAGATACGCAGTATTTT.

V gene TRBV9 combines with J gene TRBJ1-2; no reliable D call. This CDR3 is built from 13 residues. Germline loops: CDR1 SGDLS, CDR2 YYNGEE. V lost 0 bases, J lost 8 bases, and 11 bases lay in between. The CDR3: CASSVVWGDGYTF. CDR3 sequence (DNA): TGTGCCAGCAGCGTAGTCTGGGGAGACGGCTACACCTTC.

The gene calls are TRBV7-8 and TRBJ1-1; D is possibly TRBD1 (6 bases). The CDR3 is 14 amino acids. Germline V gene data show CDR1 as SGHVS and CDR2 as FQNEAQ. V shed 5 bases and J shed 0 bases, with 10 bases lying between them. The CDR3 loop reads CASSITGLNTEAFF. CDR3 bases: TGTGCCAGCAGCATTACAGGGTTGAACACTGAAGCTTTCTTT.

The chain carries TRBV19 and TRBJ1-4; D gene unclear. The germline CDR1 and CDR2 sequences are LNHDA and SQIVND (reference sequence). The CDR3 is 14 amino acids. Between the trimmed V and J ends, which lost 5 bases and 0 bases, there was a span of 7 bases. The CDR3 loop reads CASSFSATNEKLFF. CDR3 sequence (DNA): TGTGCCAGTAGTTTTTCTGCAACTAATGAAAAACTGTTTTTT. The full variable domain, its missing parts supplied by reference TRBV19 and TRBJ1-4, is DGGITQSPKYLFRKEGQNVTLSCEQNLNHDAMYWYRQDPGQGLRLIYYSQIVNDFQKGDIAEGYSVSREKKESFPLTVTSAQKNPTAFYLCASSFSATNEKLFFGSGTQLSVL.

This clone was counted a single time. The J gene is TRBJ1-5, the V gene TRBV18, with TRBD1 matching over 7 bases. Trimming at V came to 6 bases and at J to 2 bases, leaving 7 bases not matched to a gene. Germline CDR1 is KGHSH and CDR2 is LQKENI. The CDR3 runs 15 residues. CDR3 sequence (DNA): TGTGCCAGCTCTTATGACAGGGTCCGCAATCAGCCCCAGCATTTT. This encodes CASSYDRVRNQPQHF.

This sequence joins TRBV3-1 (or the pseudogene TRBV3-2) and TRBJ1-1, with a weak D call TRBD1 (6 bases). V was trimmed by 4 bases and J by 0 bases, leaving 9 bases between them. Germline CDR1 is LGHDT and CDR2 is YNNKEL (reference sequence). CDR3 length: 14 amino acids. The CDR3 bases are TGTGCCAGCAGCCCGGGACAACTGAACACTGAAGCTTTCTTT. Its protein product is CASSPGQLNTEAFF.

Only one count was recorded for this clone. The gene calls are TRBV4-1 and TRBJ1-1, with a tentative D call TRBD1 (5 bases). The CDR3 totals 14 residues. Trimming pared 0 bases from V and 4 bases from J, leaving 9 bases between. The V gene's germline CDR1 is MGHRA and CDR2 YSYEKL. CDR3 in DNA: TGCGCCAGCAGCCAAGATCCCAGGGCCACTGAAGCTTTCTTT. This encodes CASSQDPRATEAFF.

The chain employs TRBV6-6 and TRBJ2-7; 10 bases fit TRBD2. The trim removed 5 bases at V and 4 bases at J, leaving 23 bases unmatched. The germline gives CDR1 MNHNY, CDR2 SVGAGI (reference sequence). The CDR3 extends over 20 amino acids. In nucleotides, the CDR3 is TGTGCCAGCAGTCAGGGGTTTGTCCTAGCGGGGGCGGAAGGGGGTTACGAGCAGTACTTC. Amino acids: CASSQGFVLAGAEGGYEQYF.